These T cell receptor beta chains were read from a single sample in a study of blood T cell repertoires in COVID-19. Libraries were prepared by immunoSEQ multiplex PCR; TCRdb keeps only in-frame clonotypes and omits some of them. The sample records some 500,000 clones, approximately 87% being singletons. The sequencing input was PBMCs or T cells enriched from blood (not recorded which). The receptors were gathered from a woman between 40 and 50 years old who had recovered from COVID-19. CDR3s include the opening cysteine and the closing phenylalanine or tryptophan. Size tells how often a clone was seen (once, few, many) or the class of an expanded clone, and some rows leave it out.

cdr3_aa: CASSLANTLAKNIQYF
j_call: TRBJ2-4
cdr3_length: 16
v_call: TRBV11-3
clone_size: -

cdr3_aa: CASSTIEGTLYGYTF
j_call: TRBJ1-2
cdr3_length: 15
v_call: TRBV7-2
clone_size: once

cdr3_aa: CASSLYSGISLDTQYF
j_call: TRBJ2-3
cdr3_length: 16
v_call: TRBV27
clone_size: -

cdr3_aa: CASSTGTYTGELFF
j_call: TRBJ2-2
cdr3_length: 14
v_call: TRBV5-6
clone_size: few

cdr3_aa: CASSLRGGKGYTF
j_call: TRBJ1-2
cdr3_length: 13
v_call: TRBV27
clone_size: many

cdr3_aa: CASSGGLNTEAFF
j_call: TRBJ1-1
cdr3_length: 13
v_call: TRBV2
clone_size: -

cdr3_aa: CASSDGTSGNEQYF
j_call: TRBJ2-7
cdr3_length: 14
v_call: TRBV5-1
clone_size: -

cdr3_aa: CASSGTSGAWGEGEQYF
j_call: TRBJ2-7
cdr3_length: 17
v_call: TRBV18
clone_size: -

cdr3_aa: CAWSLRTGISPSEKLFF
j_call: TRBJ1-4
cdr3_length: 17
v_call: TRBV30
clone_size: once

cdr3_aa: CASSPPTGDGSVQYF
j_call: TRBJ2-7
cdr3_length: 15
v_call: TRBV5-1
clone_size: -

cdr3_aa: CASSLLAGRRETQYF
j_call: TRBJ2-5
cdr3_length: 15
v_call: TRBV27
clone_size: -

cdr3_aa: CASSIQGQVGNQPQHF
j_call: TRBJ1-5
cdr3_length: 16
v_call: TRBV19
clone_size: -

cdr3_aa: CASGRTGPNEQFF
j_call: TRBJ2-1
cdr3_length: 13
v_call: TRBV12-5
clone_size: -

cdr3_aa: CASSLSTEPTYEQYF
j_call: TRBJ2-7
cdr3_length: 15
v_call: TRBV27
clone_size: -

cdr3_aa: CASSTRQGATTEAFF
j_call: TRBJ1-1
cdr3_length: 15
v_call: TRBV18
clone_size: -

cdr3_aa: CASSPRTNGQGKGLRNTIYF
j_call: TRBJ1-3
cdr3_length: 20
v_call: TRBV28
clone_size: -

cdr3_aa: CSASPWQGEIDNEQFF
j_call: TRBJ2-1
cdr3_length: 16
v_call: TRBV20-1
clone_size: -

cdr3_aa: CASGERGLGNTIYF
j_call: TRBJ1-3
cdr3_length: 14
v_call: TRBV2
clone_size: once